One and the same sample provided the 18 T cell receptor beta chains below, sequenced in a study of T cells in Graves' hyperthyroidism and ophthalmopathy. RNA transcripts provided the source from which TCR beta CDR3 regions were amplified. The HTBI set primed first-round TCR CDR3 RT-PCR. From the multiplex PCR reads, TCRdb called clonotypes with MiXCR, one entry per CDR3 protein. The data hold about 200,000 distinct CDR3 sequences, with approximately 16% observed a single time. Sequencing was done on a sample of blood. The receptor set was obtained from a man aged 35-49 years with Graves' hyperthyroidism.

This clonotype was observed a few times. V and J are TRBV29-1 and TRBJ2-2, with D perhaps TRBD2 (5 bases). Germline V gene sequence: CDR1 SQVTM, CDR2 ANQGSEA. This CDR3 spans 16 amino acids. Trimming left V 0 bases short and J 2 bases short, with 13 bases between. Written as DNA, the CDR3 is TGCAGCGTTGAAGATGGGCCGGCGGGTAACACCGGGGAGCTGTTTTTT. Amino acids: CSVEDGPAGNTGELFF.

This clonotype showed up many times. The chain uses TRBV7-9 and TRBJ2-7; D is uncertain. Trimming removed 4 bases from V and 0 bases from J, with 7 bases in between. This CDR3 region has 13 residues. Germline V gives CDR1 SEHNR, CDR2 FQNEAQ (reference sequence). The CDR3 bases are TGTGCCAGCAGCTCGTCAGTCTCCTACGAGCAGTACTTC. As protein: CASSSSVSYEQYF. The complete variable domain, with remaining parts taken from reference TRBV7-9 and TRBJ2-7, reads DTGVSQNPRHKITKRGQNVTFRCDPISEHNRLYWYRQTLGQGPEFLTYFQNEAQLEKSRLLSDRFSAERPKGSFSTLEIQRTEQGDSAMYLCASSSSVSYEQYFGPGTRLTVT.

This clonotype occurred a few times. The V call is TRBV13, the J call TRBJ1-3; 7 nucleotides agree with TRBD1. The ends lost 5 bases at V and 0 bases at J; junction bases unmatched: 4. The germline V gene encodes CDR1 PRHDT and CDR2 FYEKMQ (reference sequence). The CDR3 has 15 amino acids. The CDR3 DNA is TGTGCCAGCAGCGGACAGGTCGGCTCTGGAAACACCATATATTTT. Residues: CASSGQVGSGNTIYF.

This clonotype showed up just a few times. The rearrangement links TRBV30 to TRBJ2-1; 10 bases match TRBD1. The V segment lost 0 bases and the J segment 7 bases; nucleotides outside the gene matches: 3. The CDR3 is 14 amino acids. Germline-derived CDR1 and CDR2 are GTSNPN and SVGIG (reference sequence). The CDR3 sequence: CAWSVGTGDNEQFF. CDR3 nucleotide sequence: TGTGCCTGGAGTGTAGGGACAGGGGATAATGAGCAGTTCTTC. Full variable domain (rest looked up from reference TRBV30 and TRBJ2-1): SQTIHQWPATLVQPVGSPLSLECTVEGTSNPNLYWYRQAAGRGLQLLFYSVGIGQISSEVPQNLSASRPQDRQFILSSKKLLLSDSGFYLCAWSVGTGDNEQFFGPGTRLTVL.

J is TRBJ1-2 and V is TRBV19; D gene ambiguous. Trimming shortened V by 6 bases and J by 6 bases, and 26 bases separated the two germline ends. The CDR3 is 17 residues long. Germline loops: CDR1 LNHDA, CDR2 SQIVND (reference sequence). The chain's CDR3 is CASSAPGRRNFGHGYTF. The DNA for the CDR3 is TGTGCCAGTAGCGCTCCAGGACGCCGAAATTTTGGGCATGGCTACACCTTC.

This clonotype has a count of ten or more. The V call is TRBV18, the J call TRBJ1-5, with unresolved D. This CDR3 spans 14 amino acids. The V gene's germline CDR1 is KGHSH and CDR2 LQKENI. Deletions cut 5 bases from V and 7 bases from J, with 15 bases between. The CDR3 coding sequence is TGTGCCAGCTCATCAAGGAAGGGTTACCAGCCCCAGCATTTT. Protein sequence: CASSSRKGYQPQHF.

This clonotype has at least ten counts. The CDR3 DNA sequence: TGTGCCTGGAGTGTGGGGCTTATCAGAGAGACCCAGTACTTC. This gives the protein CAWSVGLIRETQYF. This chain connects TRBV30 to TRBJ2-5; TRBD1 might be the D (5 bases). V lost 0 bases to trimming and J lost 4 bases, with 12 bases between them. Germline values: CDR1 GTSNPN, CDR2 SVGIG (reference sequence). The CDR3 covers 14 residues.

This clonotype was observed a handful of times. A single base separates this from a much larger clone, so it may be a read error. The gene calls are TRBV20-1 and TRBJ2-2, with 9 bases identical to TRBD1. The germline V gene encodes CDR1 DFQATT and CDR2 SNEGSKA (reference sequence). With V trimmed by 1 base and J by 6 bases, 9 bases remained unmatched. The CDR3 spans 16 residues. CDR3: CSARGQTGGRAGELFF. CDR3 DNA sequence: TGCAGTGCTAGAGGACAGACAGGGGGTCGAGCCGGGGAGCTGTTTTTT.

The rearrangement links TRBV6-1 to TRBJ2-3; D is unclear. The length of the CDR3 is 12 residues. Trimming stripped 5 bases from V and 6 bases from J, with 9 bases between. Germline V gene lookup returns CDR1 MNHNS and CDR2 SASEGT. The CDR3 spells CASSTSLDTQYF. In nucleotides, the CDR3 is TGTGCCAGCAGTACTTCTCTGGATACGCAGTATTTT.

The table lists this clonotype with many counts. The chain combines TRBV6-1 with TRBJ1-2; D not resolved. Germline-derived CDR1 and CDR2 are MNHNS and SASEGT. Trimming took 4 bases from V and 0 from J, leaving 6 bases between them. The CDR3 loop spans 13 amino acids. CDR3 DNA sequence: TGTGCCAGCAGTGTATCGACTAACTATGGCTACACCTTC. Translation: CASSVSTNYGYTF.

The rearrangement links TRBV6-1 to TRBJ2-5; D is undetermined. V lost 2 bases to trimming and J lost 7 bases, with 8 bases between them. The CDR3 extends over 12 amino acids. From germline, CDR1 is MNHNS and CDR2 SASEGT. CDR3 bases: TGTGCCAGCAGTGAACTGGGTGGGACCCAGTACTTC. This codes for CASSELGGTQYF.

This rearrangement joins TRBV5-1 to TRBJ2-7; perhaps TRBD1 as D (6 bases). The germline gives CDR1 SGHRS, CDR2 YFSETQ. The CDR3 totals 12 residues. Trimming shortened V by 2 bases and J by 5 bases, and 8 bases separated the two germline ends. The CDR3 DNA sequence: TGCGCCAGCAGCTTCAGGGGAAACGAGCAGTACTTC. This sequence encodes CASSFRGNEQYF.

This clonotype was seen many times. The chain recombines TRBV28 with TRBJ2-3; D might be TRBD1 or TRBD2, each matching 7 bases. This CDR3 is built from 15 residues. Germline CDR1 is MDHEN and CDR2 is SYDVKM. Between the trimmed V and J ends, which lost 8 bases and 2 bases, there was a span of 17 bases. The CDR3 protein is CASVGRGGDTDTQYF. DNA for the CDR3: TGTGCCAGCGTCGGCAGGGGGGGGGACACAGATACGCAGTATTTT.

This clonotype was detected a few times. The rearrangement uses TRBV20-1 and TRBJ1-1; perhaps TRBD1 as D (5 bases). The CDR3 contains 15 residues. Germline CDR1 DFQATT, CDR2 SNEGSKA (reference sequence). Trimming cost V 1 base and J 2 bases, with 14 bases left between them. The CDR3 here is CSARVRGRENTEAFF. CDR3 DNA: TGCAGTGCTAGAGTGCGGGGCAGGGAAAACACTGAAGCTTTCTTT.

This chain links TRBV9 with TRBJ2-2, with 11 bases lining up with TRBD1. The CDR3 covers 16 residues. V dropped 4 bases and J dropped 6; count of bases not matched to a gene: 8. Germline lookup yields CDR1 SGDLS and CDR2 YYNGEE. The CDR3 loop reads CASSPGQGVDSGELFF. CDR3 coding DNA: TGTGCCAGCAGCCCGGGACAGGGGGTAGATTCCGGGGAGCTGTTTTTT. The variable domain in full, completed from reference TRBV9 and TRBJ2-2, reads DSGVTQTPKHLITATGQRVTLRCSPRSGDLSVYWYQQSLDQGLQFLIQYYNGEERAKGNILERFSAQQFPDLHSELNLSSLELGDSALYFCASSPGQGVDSGELFFGEGSRLTVL.

The sample holds many counts of this clonotype. This chain joins TRBV10-3 and TRBJ1-3; 7 nucleotides match TRBD1. This CDR3 region has 15 residues. Germline lookup yields CDR1 ENHRY and CDR2 SYGVKD. J gave up 0 bases and V 4 bases, and 3 bases lay outside the gene matches. The CDR3 nucleotides read TGTGCCATCAGTGCCGGGGACAGCTCTGGAAACACCATATATTTT. Translation: CAISAGDSSGNTIYF.

This clonotype has at least ten counts. The J gene is TRBJ2-5, the V gene TRBV10-3, with unresolved D. CDR1 and CDR2 (germline): ENHRY, SYGVKD. V lost 3 bases, J lost 7 bases, and 9 bases lay in between. This CDR3 has 12 residues. Here the CDR3 DNA reads TGTGCCATCAGTGACAACTCAAGGACCCAGTACTTC. Amino acids: CAISDNSRTQYF.

The chain employs TRBV7-9 and TRBJ1-5, with D unresolved. CDR3 length: 16 amino acids. V was clipped by 1 base and J by 3 bases, with 13 bases between them. The V gene's germline CDR1 is SEHNR and CDR2 FQNEAQ (reference sequence). CDR3 protein: CASSLVSLGANQPQHF. As DNA, the CDR3 is TGTGCCAGCAGCTTAGTTTCCTTAGGAGCCAATCAGCCCCAGCATTTT.